This is a list of T cell receptor beta chains from one sample in a study of control samples from healthy donors and cancer patients. Assay used: immunoSEQ multiplex PCR; TCRdb lists only in-frame clones, some missing. The table includes under 150,000 clones, 70% to 90% detected once. The sequenced sample consisted of blood. These receptors all stem from a man aged 35 to 55 in good health. Both conserved end residues are part of each CDR3. D genes are given only for firm matches. The size field is filled for only some rows; it gives once, few, many or a size class.

V gene	D gene	J gene	clone size	CDR3 length	CDR3 protein	CDR3 DNA
TRBV3-1/TRBV3-2	TRBD2	TRBJ2-3	NA	17	CASSPHRGAGGSDTQYF	TGTGCCAGCAGCCCCCACCGGGGAGCGGGGGGGTCGGATACGCAGTATTTT
TRBV7-8	NA	TRBJ1-6	NA	13	CASSSRKDAPLHF	TGTGCCAGCAGCTCCAGGAAAGATGCACCCCTCCACTTT
TRBV5-1	NA	TRBJ1-1	NA	15	CASSLGGIEDTEAFF	TGCGCCAGCAGCTTGGGTGGGATTGAGGACACTGAAGCTTTCTTT
TRBV6-5	NA	TRBJ1-6	NA	15	CASNPGRNHNSPLHF	TGTGCCAGCAACCCGGGACGGAATCATAATTCACCCCTCCACTTT
TRBV7-8	NA	TRBJ2-7	once	14	CASSDDGSSYEQYF	TGTGCCAGCAGCGATGACGGAAGCTCCTACGAGCAGTACTTC
TRBV4-3	NA	TRBJ2-1	NA	13	CASSQDMGWEQFF	TGCGCCAGCAGCCAAGATATGGGGTGGGAGCAGTTCTTC
TRBV19	NA	TRBJ1-2	many	13	CASSIARVGGYTF	TGTGCCAGTAGTATAGCCAGGGTAGGTGGCTACACCTTC
TRBV19	TRBD1	TRBJ1-2	NA	19	CASSIDPNRDRGRRRDYTF	TGTGCCAGTAGTATAGATCCTAATCGGGACAGGGGGCGCCGACGTGACTACACCTTC
TRBV19	TRBD1	TRBJ2-7	NA	13	CASLGRGLYEQYF	TGTGCCAGCTTGGGCAGGGGGCTCTACGAGCAGTACTTC
TRBV30	NA	TRBJ2-6	NA	16	CAWSVLQSAGANVLTF	TGTGCCTGGAGTGTACTTCAGTCAGCCGGGGCCAACGTCCTGACTTTC
TRBV7-9	NA	TRBJ2-1	NA	16	CASSLAGGKSYNEQFF	TGTGCCAGCAGCTTAGCTGGAGGGAAATCCTACAATGAGCAGTTCTTC
TRBV5-1	NA	TRBJ2-3	once	14	CASSLDATTDTQYF	TGCGCCAGCAGCTTGGATGCCACCACAGATACGCAGTATTTT
TRBV5-6	NA	TRBJ2-7	NA	13	CASSLGHSYEQYF	TGTGCCAGCAGCTTGGGACACTCCTACGAGCAGTACTTC
TRBV6-6	TRBD1	TRBJ1-2	once	15	CASSYRRGDRDGYTF	TGTGCCAGCAGTTACCGTCGGGGGGACAGGGACGGCTACACCTTC
TRBV29-1	TRBD1	TRBJ2-4	NA	17	CSGMIGTGDSIGNIQYF	TGCAGCGGAATGATCGGGACAGGGGACTCAATCGGAAACATTCAGTACTTC
TRBV9	NA	TRBJ1-3	NA	17	CASSVGLGGSSGNTIYF	TGTGCCAGCAGCGTAGGGCTCGGCGGGAGCTCTGGAAACACCATATATTTT
TRBV5-1	NA	TRBJ2-2	NA	14	CASRLDLKTGELFF	TGCGCCAGCAGACTGGACTTAAAGACCGGGGAGCTGTTTTTT
TRBV24-1	NA	TRBJ1-5	NA	19	CATSDRQVRKAYSNQPQHF	TGTGCCACCAGTGATCGACAGGTAAGGAAGGCGTATAGCAATCAGCCCCAGCATTTT
TRBV5-4	TRBD1	TRBJ2-7	once	17	CASSLGGGQGLAYEQYF	TGTGCCAGCAGCTTGGGAGGGGGACAGGGACTCGCCTACGAGCAGTACTTC
TRBV3-1/TRBV3-2	TRBD1	TRBJ2-1	NA	16	CASSLLGTGVYNEQFF	TGTGCCAGCAGCCTTCTCGGGACAGGGGTTTACAATGAGCAGTTCTTC
TRBV23-1	NA	TRBJ2-7	NA	14	CASSQSSDGDEQYF	TGCGCCAGCAGTCAATCCTCGGACGGGGACGAGCAGTACTTC
TRBV3-1/TRBV3-2	TRBD1	TRBJ1-5	NA	13	CASSDQGGQPQHF	TGTGCCAGCAGCGACCAGGGGGGCCAGCCCCAGCATTTT
TRBV9	TRBD1	TRBJ2-1	NA	15	CASSPYGTEYNEQFF	TGTGCCAGCAGCCCCTACGGGACAGAATACAATGAGCAGTTCTTC
TRBV7-9	NA	TRBJ1-3	NA	14	CASSSRDRGYTIYF	TGTGCCAGCAGCTCCCGGGATCGGGGGTACACCATATATTTT
TRBV4-1	NA	TRBJ2-5	few	13	CASSQERPGTQYF	TGCGCCAGCAGCCAAGAAAGACCGGGGACCCAGTACTTC
TRBV3-1/TRBV3-2	NA	TRBJ1-6	NA	14	CASSQGPRASPLHF	TGTGCCAGCAGCCAAGGTCCACGTGCTTCACCCCTCCACTTT
TRBV7-2	NA	TRBJ2-7	NA	14	CASSPTGSPYEQYF	TGTGCCAGCAGCCCGACGGGGAGCCCCTACGAGCAGTACTTC
TRBV30	TRBD1	TRBJ1-6	NA	16	CAWKGQGLIYNSPLHF	TGTGCCTGGAAGGGACAGGGCCTAATCTATAATTCACCCCTCCACTTT
TRBV9	NA	TRBJ2-5	NA	14	CASSLEGDQETQYF	TGTGCCAGCAGCCTAGAAGGAGACCAAGAGACCCAGTACTTC
TRBV28	NA	TRBJ1-2	NA	12	CASRAGGYGYTF	TGTGCCAGCAGGGCCGGGGGGTACGGCTACACCTTC
TRBV20-1	TRBD1	TRBJ1-2	few	11	CSARTGKGYTF	TGCAGTGCTAGGACAGGGAAAGGCTACACCTTC
TRBV5-1	NA	TRBJ2-5	NA	14	CASSHGRGQETQYF	TGCGCCAGCAGCCACGGCCGGGGTCAGGAGACCCAGTACTTC
TRBV11-2	TRBD1	TRBJ1-3	NA	16	CASSLGATGDGNTIYF	TGTGCCAGCAGCTTAGGGGCGACAGGGGATGGAAACACCATATATTTT
TRBV15	TRBD1	TRBJ1-5	NA	18	CATSRAGTGKYSNQPQHF	TGTGCCACCAGCAGAGCCGGGACAGGAAAATATAGCAATCAGCCCCAGCATTTT
TRBV12-3/TRBV12-4	NA	TRBJ1-5	NA	13	CASSSGDGGPQHF	TGTGCCAGCAGTTCCGGCGACGGGGGGCCCCAGCATTTT
TRBV9	TRBD1	TRBJ1-2	NA	12	CASSRDRVGYTF	TGTGCCAGCAGCCGGGACAGGGTCGGCTACACCTTC
TRBV10-2	TRBD1	TRBJ2-7	NA	14	CASRTGQGTYEQYF	TGCGCCAGCAGAACGGGACAGGGGACCTACGAGCAGTACTTC
TRBV5-1	NA	TRBJ2-1	NA	12	CASSRDTVEQFF	TGCGCCAGCAGCCGGGACACCGTTGAGCAGTTCTTC
TRBV30	NA	TRBJ1-1	NA	16	CAWRSGRWTLNTEAFF	TGTGCCTGGAGATCAGGACGATGGACCTTGAACACTGAAGCTTTCTTT
TRBV19	NA	TRBJ1-1	NA	11	CASSVGTEAFF	TGTGCCAGTTCAGTGGGTACTGAAGCTTTCTTT
TRBV6-6	TRBD1	TRBJ1-3	NA	15	CASSTRQGLRNTIYF	TGTGCCAGCAGCACAAGACAGGGATTAAGAAACACCATATATTTT
TRBV6-1	NA	TRBJ2-3	NA	14	CASSEAGSTDTQYF	TGTGCCAGCAGTGAAGCGGGGAGCACAGATACGCAGTATTTT
TRBV6-4	NA	TRBJ1-2	NA	16	CASSDSIGTLFRGYTF	TGTGCCAGCAGTGACTCGATCGGGACACTATTTAGGGGCTACACCTTC
TRBV6-5	NA	TRBJ1-3	NA	14	CASSRSSGGNTIYF	TGTGCCAGCAGCCGGAGCTCGGGAGGAAACACCATATATTTT
TRBV6-2/TRBV6-3	NA	TRBJ1-6	NA	16	CASSPSGSSYNSPLHF	TGTGCCAGCAGCCCCTCCGGGAGCTCCTATAATTCACCCCTCCACTTT
TRBV2	NA	TRBJ1-2	once	13	CASKGGGAYGYTF	TGTGCCTCCAAGGGGGGGGGCGCCTATGGCTACACCTTC
TRBV12-5	NA	TRBJ1-5	once	13	CASGTAGNQPQHF	TGTGCTAGTGGTACGGCGGGCAATCAGCCCCAGCATTTT
TRBV12-3/TRBV12-4	NA	TRBJ1-1	NA	12	CASTYSGSEAFF	TGTGCCAGCACCTACTCAGGGTCTGAAGCTTTCTTT
TRBV9	TRBD1	TRBJ2-2	NA	15	CASSARTGITGELFF	TGTGCCAGCAGCGCCCGGACAGGGATCACCGGGGAGCTGTTTTTT
TRBV3-1/TRBV3-2	NA	TRBJ1-3	NA	15	CASTQKGSAGNTIYF	TGTGCCAGCACCCAGAAGGGTTCTGCAGGAAACACCATATATTTT
TRBV5-8	TRBD1	TRBJ2-2	NA	16	CASSKGQGPYTGELFF	TGTGCCAGCAGCAAAGGACAGGGGCCTTACACCGGGGAGCTGTTTTTT
TRBV5-6	NA	TRBJ2-1	NA	12	CASSFLSDEQFF	TGTGCCAGCAGCTTCCTATCCGATGAGCAGTTCTTC
TRBV7-2	TRBD1	TRBJ1-3	NA	15	CASSSQGSSGNTIYF	TGTGCCAGCAGCTCACAGGGGAGCTCTGGAAACACCATATATTTT
TRBV3-1/TRBV3-2	NA	TRBJ1-1	NA	14	CASSQRDDRTEAFF	TGTGCCAGCAGCCAACGGGACGATCGGACTGAAGCTTTCTTT
TRBV6-5	NA	TRBJ1-2	once	13	CASKQTDNYGYTF	TGTGCCAGCAAACAAACGGACAACTATGGCTACACCTTC
TRBV7-9	NA	TRBJ2-1	NA	12	CASSLGVDGQFF	TGTGCCAGCAGCTTAGGGGTGGATGGGCAGTTCTTC
TRBV11-2	TRBD1	TRBJ2-7	NA	15	CASSSSRGTGREQYF	TGTGCCAGCAGCTCCTCTCGGGGGACAGGTCGGGAGCAGTACTTC
TRBV2	NA	TRBJ1-4	NA	15	CASTIGEGSGEKLFF	TGTGCCAGCACCATAGGGGAGGGTTCAGGTGAAAAACTGTTTTTT
TRBV6-4	TRBD2	TRBJ2-3	NA	15	CASSDGSGGSDTQYF	TGTGCCAGCAGTGATGGCAGCGGGGGGTCAGATACGCAGTATTTT